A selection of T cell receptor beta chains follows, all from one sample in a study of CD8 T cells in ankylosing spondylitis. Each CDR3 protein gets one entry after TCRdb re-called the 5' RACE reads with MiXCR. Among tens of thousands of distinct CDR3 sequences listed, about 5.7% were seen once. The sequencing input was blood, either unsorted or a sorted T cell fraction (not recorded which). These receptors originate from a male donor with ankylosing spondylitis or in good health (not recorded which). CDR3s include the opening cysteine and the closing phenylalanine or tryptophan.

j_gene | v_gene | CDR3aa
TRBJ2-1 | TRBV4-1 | CASSQGINEQFF
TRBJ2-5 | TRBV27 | CASRVVGLAEETQYF
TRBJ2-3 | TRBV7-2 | CASSRGGGWKDTQYF
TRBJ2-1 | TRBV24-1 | CATSDLGALEQFF
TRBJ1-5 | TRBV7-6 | CASSLGDSYNQPQHF
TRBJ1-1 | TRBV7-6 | CASSLDGQMNTEAFF
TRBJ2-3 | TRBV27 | CASSLGARDTQYF
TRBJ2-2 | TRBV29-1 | CSVPQSLGNTGALFF
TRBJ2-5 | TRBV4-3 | CASSQDPPPGEGETQYF
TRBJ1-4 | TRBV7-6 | CASSSDNFGEKLFF
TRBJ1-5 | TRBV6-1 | CASSRTYSNQPQHF
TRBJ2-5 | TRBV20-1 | CSARTTLETQYF
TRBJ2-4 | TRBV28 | CASSPGQGKNIQYF
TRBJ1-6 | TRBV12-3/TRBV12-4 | CASSSDRTPLHF
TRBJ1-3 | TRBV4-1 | CASSQDPTVSGNTIYF
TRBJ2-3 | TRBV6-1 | CASSEAAGGADTQYF
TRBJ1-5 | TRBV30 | CAWRGHPGQPQHF
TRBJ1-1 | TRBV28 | CASSPTGEAEAFF
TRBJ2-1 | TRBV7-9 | CASSWTSGSYNEQFF
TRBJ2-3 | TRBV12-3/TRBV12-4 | CASSMGTSGGKSDTQYF
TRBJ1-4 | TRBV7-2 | CASSRDRLVDGKLFF
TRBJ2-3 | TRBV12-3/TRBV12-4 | CASSSWGRNTDTQYF
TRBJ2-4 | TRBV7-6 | CASSLGGTDAKNIQYF
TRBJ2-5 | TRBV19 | CASSILGGEETQYF
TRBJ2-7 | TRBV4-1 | CASSRKPAGTGGSSYEQYF
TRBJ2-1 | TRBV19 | CASSDRGYNEQFF
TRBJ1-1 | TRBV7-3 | CASSAETFTEAFF
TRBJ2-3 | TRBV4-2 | CASSQDLADTQYF
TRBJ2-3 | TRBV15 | CATSRDNYEGVTDTQYF
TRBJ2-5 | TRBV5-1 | CASSLGQSNVKETQYF
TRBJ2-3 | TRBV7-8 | CASSLPSSGDPDTQYF
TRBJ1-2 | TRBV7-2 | CASSPDRSVFYGYTF
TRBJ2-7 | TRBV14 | CARGTGGIKDFIVDEQYF
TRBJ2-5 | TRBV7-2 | CASSLADGEETQYF
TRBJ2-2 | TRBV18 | CASSPTRGQTGELFF
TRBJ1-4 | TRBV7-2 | CASSSARGTNEKLFF